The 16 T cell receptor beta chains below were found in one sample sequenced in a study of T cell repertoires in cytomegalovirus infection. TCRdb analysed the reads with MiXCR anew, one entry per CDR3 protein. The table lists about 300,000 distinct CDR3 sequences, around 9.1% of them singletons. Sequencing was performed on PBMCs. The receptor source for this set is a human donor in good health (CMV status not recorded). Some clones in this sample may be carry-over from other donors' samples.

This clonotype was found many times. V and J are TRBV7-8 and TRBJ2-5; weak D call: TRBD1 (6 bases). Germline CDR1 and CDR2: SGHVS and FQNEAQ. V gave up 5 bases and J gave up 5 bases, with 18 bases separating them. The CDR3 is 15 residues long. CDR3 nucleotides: TGTGCCAGCAGCCAGGACAGCTTAACCATGGAGACCCAGTACTTC. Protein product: CASSQDSLTMETQYF.

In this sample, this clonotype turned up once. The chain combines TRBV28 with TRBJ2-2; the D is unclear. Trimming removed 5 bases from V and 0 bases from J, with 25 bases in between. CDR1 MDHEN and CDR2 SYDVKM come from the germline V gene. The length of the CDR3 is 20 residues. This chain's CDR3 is CASSSLRVRVINPNTGELFF. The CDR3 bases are TGTGCCAGCAGTAGCCTTAGGGTCCGAGTCATTAACCCGAACACCGGGGAGCTGTTTTTT.

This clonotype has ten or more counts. The CDR3 reads CASSLQGGYEQYV. CDR3 sequence (DNA): TGTGCCAGCAGCTTACAGGGGGGTTACGAGCAGTACGTC. The V call is TRBV7-2, the J call TRBJ2-7, with D tentatively TRBD1 (7 bases). The CDR3 spans 13 residues. CDR1 SGHTA and CDR2 FQGNSA come from the germline V gene. The V and J ends lost 2 bases and 4 bases respectively, with 9 bases between them.

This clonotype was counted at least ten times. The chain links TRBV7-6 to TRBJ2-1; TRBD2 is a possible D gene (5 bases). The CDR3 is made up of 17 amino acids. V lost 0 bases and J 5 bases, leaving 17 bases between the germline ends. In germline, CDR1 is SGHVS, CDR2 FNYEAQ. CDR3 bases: TGTGCCAGCAGCTTAGCGCTTACAGCGGAGATGGACAATGAGCAGTTCTTC. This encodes CASSLALTAEMDNEQFF.

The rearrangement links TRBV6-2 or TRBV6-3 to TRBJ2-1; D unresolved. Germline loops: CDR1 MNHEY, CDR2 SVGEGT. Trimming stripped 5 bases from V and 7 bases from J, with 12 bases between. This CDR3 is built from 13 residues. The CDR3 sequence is CASSDPVQNEQFF. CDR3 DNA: TGTGCCAGCAGTGACCCCGTTCAAAATGAGCAGTTCTTC.

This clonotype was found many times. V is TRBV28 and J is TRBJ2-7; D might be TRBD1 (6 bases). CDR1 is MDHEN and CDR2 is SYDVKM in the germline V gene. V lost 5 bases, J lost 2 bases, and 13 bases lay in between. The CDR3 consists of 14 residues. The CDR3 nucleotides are TGTGCCAGCAGTCCACCCGGGACACCCTACGAGCAGTACGTC. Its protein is CASSPPGTPYEQYV.

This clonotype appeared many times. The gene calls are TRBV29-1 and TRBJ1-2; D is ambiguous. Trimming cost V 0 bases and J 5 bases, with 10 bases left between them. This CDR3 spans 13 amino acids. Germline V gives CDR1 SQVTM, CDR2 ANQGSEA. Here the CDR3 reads CSVEDTRAYGYTF. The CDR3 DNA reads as TGCAGCGTTGAAGATACCAGAGCATATGGCTACACCTTC. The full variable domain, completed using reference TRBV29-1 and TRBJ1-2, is SAVISQKPSRDICQRGTSLTIQCQVDSQVTMMFWYRQQPGQSLTLIATANQGSEATYESGFVIDKFPISRPNLTFSTLTVSNMSPEDSSIYLCSVEDTRAYGYTFGSGTRLTVV.

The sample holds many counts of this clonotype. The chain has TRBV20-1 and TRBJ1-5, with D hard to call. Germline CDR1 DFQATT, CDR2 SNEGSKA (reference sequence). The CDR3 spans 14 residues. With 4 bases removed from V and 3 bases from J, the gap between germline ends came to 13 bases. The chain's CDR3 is CSATRGPANQPQHF. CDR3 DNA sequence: TGCAGTGCTACCCGCGGCCCGGCCAATCAGCCCCAGCATTTT.

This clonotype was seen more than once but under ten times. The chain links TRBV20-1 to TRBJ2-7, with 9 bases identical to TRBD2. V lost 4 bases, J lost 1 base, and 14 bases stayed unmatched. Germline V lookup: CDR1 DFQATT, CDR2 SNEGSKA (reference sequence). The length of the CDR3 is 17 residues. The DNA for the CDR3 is TGCAGTGCTACAGACGGGGCTAGCGGGGCCCTTTCCTACGAGCAGTACTTC. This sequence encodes CSATDGASGALSYEQYF.

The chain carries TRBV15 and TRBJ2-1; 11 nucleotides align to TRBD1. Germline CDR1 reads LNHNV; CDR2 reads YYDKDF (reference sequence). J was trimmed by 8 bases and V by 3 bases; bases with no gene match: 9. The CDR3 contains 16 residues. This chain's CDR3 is CATSSIPGQGGYEQFF. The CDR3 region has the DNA TGTGCCACCAGCAGTATTCCGGGACAGGGGGGATATGAGCAGTTCTTC. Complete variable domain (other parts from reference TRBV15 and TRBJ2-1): DAMVIQNPRYQVTQFGKPVTLSCSQTLNHNVMYWYQQKSSQAPKLLFHYYDKDFNNEADTPDNFQSRRPNTSFCFLDIRSPGLGDTAMYLCATSSIPGQGGYEQFFGPGTRLTVL.

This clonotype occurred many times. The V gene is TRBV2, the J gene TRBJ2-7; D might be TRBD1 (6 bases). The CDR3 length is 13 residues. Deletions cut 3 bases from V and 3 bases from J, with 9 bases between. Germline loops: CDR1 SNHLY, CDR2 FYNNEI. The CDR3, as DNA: TGTGCCAGCAGTGAGGCCAGGGGCTACGAGCAGTACGTC. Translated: CASSEARGYEQYV.

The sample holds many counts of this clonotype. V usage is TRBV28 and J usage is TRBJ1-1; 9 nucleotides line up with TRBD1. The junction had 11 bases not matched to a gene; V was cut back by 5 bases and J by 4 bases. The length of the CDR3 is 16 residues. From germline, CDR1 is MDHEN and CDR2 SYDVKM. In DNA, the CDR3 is TGTGCCAGCAGTACCTCACAGGGGGCGGGAGGCACTGAAGCTTTCTTT. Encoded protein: CASSTSQGAGGTEAFF.

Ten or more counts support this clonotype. The CDR3 nucleotides are TGTGCCAGCAGCCCAAACCGGGACCAGACCTACAATGAGCAGTTCTTC. It translates to CASSPNRDQTYNEQFF. The J gene is TRBJ2-1, the V gene TRBV5-4; D could derive from TRBD1 or TRBD2 (5 bases each). The CDR3 sequence is 16 residues long. Trimming stripped 4 bases from V and 2 bases from J, with 16 bases between. Per the germline V gene, CDR1 is SGHNT and CDR2 is YYREEE (reference sequence). The full variable domain, in which reference TRBV5-4 and TRBJ2-1 provide the parts outside the CDR3, is ETGVTQSPTHLIKTRGQQVTLRCSSQSGHNTVSWYQQALGQGPQFIFQYYREEENGRGNFPPRFSGLQFPNYSSELNVNALELDDSALYLCASSPNRDQTYNEQFFGPGTRLTVL.

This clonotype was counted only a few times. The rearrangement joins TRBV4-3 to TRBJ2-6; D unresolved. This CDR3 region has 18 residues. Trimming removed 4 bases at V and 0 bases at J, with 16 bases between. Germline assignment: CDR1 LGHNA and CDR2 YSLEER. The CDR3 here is CASSLNSSPNSGANVLTF. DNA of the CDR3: TGCGCCAGCAGCCTGAACAGCTCCCCGAACTCTGGGGCCAACGTCCTGACTTTC.

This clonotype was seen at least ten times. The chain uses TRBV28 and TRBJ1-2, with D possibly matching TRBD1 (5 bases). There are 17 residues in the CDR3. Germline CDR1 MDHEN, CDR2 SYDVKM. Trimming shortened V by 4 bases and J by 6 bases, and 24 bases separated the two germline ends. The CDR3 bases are TGTGCCAGCAGTTCATGGAAGGACGCAGGGAATTTGGATGGCTACACCTTC. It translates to CASSSWKDAGNLDGYTF.

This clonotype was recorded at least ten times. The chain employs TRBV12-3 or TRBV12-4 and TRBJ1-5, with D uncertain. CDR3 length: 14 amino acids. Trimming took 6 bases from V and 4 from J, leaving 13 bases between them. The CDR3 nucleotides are TGTGCCAGCAGCACCGGGCCCGCTAATCAGCCCCAGCATTTT. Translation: CASSTGPANQPQHF.